These 26 T cell receptor beta chains were all obtained from the same sample, sequenced in a study of shared clonotypes between healthy human individuals. The method was immunoSEQ multiplex PCR; TCRdb's version includes in-frame clones alone and lacks a portion of them. The sample includes 1,400,000 or so clones, approximately 98.5% seen only once; the top ten take over 0.3%. The source material was naive CD4+ T cells sorted from blood. Subset of the sample: CD45RA+ positively selected. The receptors originated from a man aged 25 to 40 in good health.

The rearrangement links TRBV29-1 to TRBJ2-2; D not resolved. The CDR3 length is 13 residues. V lost 6 bases and J 9 bases, leaving 17 bases between the germline ends. Germline V gives CDR1 SQVTM, CDR2 ANQGSEA. This CDR3 reads CSVAGVLRRELFF. CDR3 DNA: TGCAGCGTCGCCGGCGTCTTGAGGAGGGAGCTGTTTTTT.

The V call is TRBV6-6, the J call TRBJ2-7; D might be TRBD1 (5 bases). Germline lookup yields CDR1 MNHNY and CDR2 SVGAGI (reference sequence). V was pared by 7 bases and J by 3 bases, with 19 bases between. CDR3 size: 15 residues. The CDR3 DNA reads TGTGCCAGCACTTCCTCTTCATTTGACAGCTACGAGCAGTACTTC. Residues: CASTSSSFDSYEQYF.

Worth noting for this clone: This sample includes further DNA sequences coding for the same CDR3. The V call is TRBV14, the J call TRBJ1-1; D unresolved. V lost 4 bases and J 1 base, leaving 7 bases between the germline ends. CDR1 is SGHDN, CDR2 FVKESK, per germline. CDR3 length equals 13 residues. This CDR3 reads CASSLKGNTEAFF. The DNA of the CDR3 is TGTGCCAGCAGCCTTAAGGGGAACACTGAAGCTTTCTTT.

The V gene is TRBV18, the J gene TRBJ1-4; D not resolved. Trimming took 6 bases from V and 8 from J, leaving 13 bases between them. Germline V gene lookup returns CDR1 KGHSH and CDR2 LQKENI. The CDR3 is 13 amino acids. CDR3 DNA sequence: TGTGCCAGCTCGGGATTCTCGGGCGAAAAACTGTTTTTT. Translation gives CASSGFSGEKLFF.

The rearrangement uses TRBV27 and TRBJ1-4; the D gene is possibly TRBD1 (5 bases). CDR3 length: 15 amino acids. Germline CDR1 is MNHEY and CDR2 is SMNVEV (reference sequence). Trimming took 4 bases from V and 8 from J, leaving 17 bases between them. The DNA of the CDR3 is TGTGCCAGCAGTTCCCTCGGAGGGGCTATCGAAAAACTGTTTTTT. As protein: CASSSLGGAIEKLFF.

This clone was recorded once. J is TRBJ2-1 and V is TRBV9, with D possibly called TRBD1 or TRBD2 (5 bases each). This CDR3 spans 16 amino acids. Germline-derived CDR1 and CDR2 are SGDLS and YYNGEE. Trimming shortened V by 3 bases and J by 12 bases, and 25 bases separated the two germline ends. This chain's CDR3 is CASSETPGPSRIVQFF. Written as DNA, the CDR3 is TGTGCCAGCAGCGAAACACCGGGACCCTCGCGGATTGTGCAGTTCTTC.

In its sample, this clone was seen once. The chain employs TRBV10-2 and TRBJ1-3; unclear D gene. The CDR3 has 15 amino acids. Trimming left V 2 bases short and J 4 bases short, with 12 bases between. From germline, CDR1 is WSHSY and CDR2 SAAADI. The CDR3 region is CASSEPARWGNTIYF. The CDR3 nucleotides read TGCGCCAGCAGTGAGCCGGCTCGCTGGGGAAACACCATATATTTT.

This clone was detected once. Other DNA sequences of this sample code for an identical CDR3. The chain employs TRBV2 and TRBJ2-7; 7 bases agree with TRBD1. CDR1 and CDR2 (germline): SNHLY, FYNNEI. With 4 bases clipped from V and 0 bases from J, the junction kept 0 bases outside the gene matches. The CDR3 length is 13 residues. The CDR3 sequence is CASSAGGSYEQYF. CDR3 bases: TGTGCCAGCAGTGCAGGGGGCTCCTACGAGCAGTACTTC.

This rearrangement joins TRBV21-1 to TRBJ2-3; TRBD2 reflects the table's D call only, with no check against the DNA. TRBV21-1 counts as a pseudogene. The CDR3 length is 15 residues. The CDR3, as DNA: TGTGCCAGCAGCACGCGGCCCGAGTCCACAGATACGCAGTATTTT. Amino acids: CASSTRPESTDTQYF.

This CDR3 is CASSLRVVSGANVLTF. In DNA form, the CDR3 reads TGTGCCAGCAGTTTGAGGGTGGTCTCTGGGGCCAACGTCCTGACTTTC. The chain has TRBV27 and TRBJ2-6, with a weak D call TRBD2 (5 bases). The CDR3 loop spans 16 amino acids. CDR1 MNHEY and CDR2 SMNVEV come from the germline V gene (reference sequence). V was clipped by 3 bases and J by 0 bases, with 9 bases between them.

On this clone itself: Other DNA sequences from this sample encode an identical CDR3 as well. For the CDR3, the DNA is TGCGCCAGCAGCTACAGGGAGAACACTGAAGCTTTCTTT. The encoded protein is CASSYRENTEAFF. This chain connects TRBV5-1 to TRBJ1-1; D possibly corresponds to TRBD1 (6 bases). Germline CDR1 reads SGHRS; CDR2 reads YFSETQ. The CDR3 covers 13 residues. Trimming cost V 3 bases and J 1 base, with 7 bases left between them.

The V call is TRBV7-8, the J call TRBJ2-1, with 11 bases matching TRBD2. V trimming: 6 bases; J trimming: 8 bases; junction bases outside the gene matches: 9. This CDR3 is built from 15 residues. CDR1 SGHVS and CDR2 FQNEAQ come from the germline V gene. CDR3 residues: CASSLTSGRLYEQFF. CDR3 nucleotide sequence: TGTGCCAGCAGTTTAACTAGCGGGAGACTCTATGAGCAGTTCTTC.

The V gene is TRBV10-2, the J gene TRBJ2-2; a weak D match, TRBD2 (6 bases). The CDR3 extends over 16 amino acids. The germline CDR1 and CDR2 sequences are WSHSY and SAAADI. Deletions cut 6 bases from V and 2 bases from J, with 16 bases between. The CDR3 spells CASRGRDSINTGELFF. Written as DNA, the CDR3 is TGCGCCAGCAGGGGGCGGGATTCCATTAACACCGGGGAGCTGTTTTTT.

The V gene is TRBV4-2, the J gene TRBJ2-2; D is possibly TRBD2 (5 bases). V lost 1 base and J 6 bases, leaving 15 bases between the germline ends. CDR3 length: 16 residues. Per the germline V gene, CDR1 is LGHNA and CDR2 is YNFKEQ. The CDR3 region has the DNA TGTGCCAGCAGCCAAGTTCCGAGCGGTAACTCCGGGGAGCTGTTTTTT. Protein: CASSQVPSGNSGELFF.

J is TRBJ2-1 and V is TRBV18; 12 bases match TRBD2. In germline, CDR1 is KGHSH, CDR2 LQKENI. The ends lost 6 bases at V and 3 bases at J; junction bases unmatched: 15. CDR3 length: 19 amino acids. CDR3 sequence: CASSVLPGLAGSDYNEQFF. Written as DNA, the CDR3 is TGTGCCAGCTCGGTCCTACCGGGACTAGCGGGCTCGGACTACAATGAGCAGTTCTTC.

This chain connects TRBV11-2 to TRBJ2-7; no clear D. CDR1 SGHAT and CDR2 FQNNGV come from the germline V gene. V lost 0 bases to trimming and J lost 4 bases, with 13 bases between them. The CDR3 spans 15 residues. The CDR3 coding sequence is TGTGCCAGCAGCTTAGAGATATTTCAGGCTTACGAGCAGTACTTC. It codes for CASSLEIFQAYEQYF. The variable domain in full, completed from reference TRBV11-2 and TRBJ2-7, reads EAGVAQSPRYKIIEKRQSVAFWCNPISGHATLYWYQQILGQGPKLLIQFQNNGVVDDSQLPKDRFSAERLKGVDSTLKIQPAKLEDSAVYLCASSLEIFQAYEQYFGPGTRLTVT.

This sequence joins TRBV28 and TRBJ2-2; D perhaps matches TRBD2 (6 bases). The length of the CDR3 is 15 residues. CDR1 MDHEN and CDR2 SYDVKM come from the germline V gene. Deletions cut 5 bases from V and 1 base from J, with 11 bases between. The CDR3 coding sequence is TGTGCCAGCAGTAGAGGCGGGGAGAACACCGGGGAGCTGTTTTTT. This gives the protein CASSRGGENTGELFF.

V usage is TRBV4-3 and J usage is TRBJ1-4, with D possibly matching TRBD1 (6 bases). V was cut by 1 base and J by 12 bases, with 15 bases left in between. The CDR3 extends over 14 amino acids. CDR1 is LGHNA and CDR2 is YSLEER in the germline V gene. The CDR3 DNA is TGCGCCAGCAGCCAAGTCGGCAGGGGAGGGGAACTGTTTTTT. It yields the protein CASSQVGRGGELFF.

The chain links TRBV6-5 to TRBJ2-7, with D unresolved. The CDR3 has 12 amino acids. Germline V gene data show CDR1 as MNHEY and CDR2 as SVGAGI. Trimming pared 6 bases from V and 8 bases from J, leaving 14 bases between. DNA for the CDR3: TGTGCCAGCAGGCCCGCGGCAGGACAGCAGTACTTC. Encoded protein: CASRPAAGQQYF.

The rearrangement links TRBV6-6 to TRBJ1-3; D not resolved. This CDR3 has 15 residues. Trimming removed 0 bases from V and 1 base from J, with 7 bases in between. Germline V gene data show CDR1 as MNHNY and CDR2 as SVGAGI (reference sequence). For the CDR3, the DNA is TGTGCCAGCAGTTACTCGCCCGTTTCTGGAAACACCATATATTTT. It yields the protein CASSYSPVSGNTIYF.

The chain combines TRBV6-1 with TRBJ2-1; D may be TRBD2 (6 bases). Germline V gene sequence: CDR1 MNHNS, CDR2 SASEGT. There are 14 residues in the CDR3. The V gene lost 5 bases and the J gene lost 5 bases, with 13 bases spanning the gap. In nucleotides, the CDR3 is TGTGCCAGCAGTTGGACGACTAGGGACAATGAGCAGTTCTTC. Amino acids: CASSWTTRDNEQFF.

Note on this clone: The same CDR3 arises from other DNA sequences in this sample as well. V and J are TRBV29-1 and TRBJ1-1; no firm D call. Germline CDR1 and CDR2: SQVTM and ANQGSEA. CDR3 length equals 13 residues. Trimming stripped 4 bases from V and 0 bases from J, with 9 bases between. The CDR3 reads CSVAGLLNTEAFF. The CDR3 DNA sequence: TGCAGCGTTGCTGGTCTCCTGAACACTGAAGCTTTCTTT.

This chain uses TRBV18 with TRBJ2-7, with TRBD2 matching 9 bases. From germline, CDR1 is KGHSH and CDR2 LQKENI. The CDR3 contains 16 residues. V was clipped by 6 bases and J by 2 bases; unmatched bases: 11. The CDR3, as DNA: TGTGCCAGCTCCGCGGCCCGCGGGGGGGCTGCCTACGAGCAGTACTTC. It encodes CASSAARGGAAYEQYF. Combining the CDR3 with reference TRBV18 and TRBJ2-7 gives the whole variable domain NAGVMQNPRHLVRRRGQEARLRCSPMKGHSHVYWYRQLPEEGLKFMVYLQKENIIDESGMPKERFSAEFPKEGPSILRIQQVVRGDSAAYFCASSAARGGAAYEQYFGPGTRLTVT.

The chain has TRBV6-5 and TRBJ2-6; D is undetermined. CDR1 is MNHEY, CDR2 SVGAGI, per germline. The V gene lost 5 bases and the J gene lost 2 bases, with 10 bases spanning the gap. The CDR3 spans 15 residues. In DNA form, the CDR3 reads TGTGCCAGCAGTATACATGTTACTGGGGCCAACGTCCTGACTTTC. This encodes CASSIHVTGANVLTF.

This rearrangement joins TRBV19 to TRBJ2-1; 8 bases agree with TRBD2. The length of the CDR3 is 17 residues. CDR1 and CDR2 from the germline V gene are LNHDA and SQIVND (reference sequence). The V segment lost 5 bases and the J segment 0 bases; nucleotides outside the gene matches: 9. CDR3 DNA sequence: TGTGCCAGTAGTTCGAGTTCCGCGGGAGGCTCCTACAATGAGCAGTTCTTC. Translating gives CASSSSSAGGSYNEQFF. The full variable domain, its missing parts supplied by reference TRBV19 and TRBJ2-1, is DGGITQSPKYLFRKEGQNVTLSCEQNLNHDAMYWYRQDPGQGLRLIYYSQIVNDFQKGDIAEGYSVSREKKESFPLTVTSAQKNPTAFYLCASSSSSAGGSYNEQFFGPGTRLTVL.

In this sample, this clone turned up once. The rearrangement joins TRBV27 to TRBJ2-3; 7 bases are a match to TRBD2. CDR3 size: 15 residues. V lost 3 bases, J lost 2 bases, and 5 bases stayed unmatched. Germline V lookup: CDR1 MNHEY, CDR2 SMNVEV (reference sequence). CDR3 in DNA: TGTGCCAGCAGTTTTGCGGGAGAAGCCACAGATACGCAGTATTTT. Translated: CASSFAGEATDTQYF.